There are many counts of the clone carrying this TCR beta chain. The entry originates in a study of low-dose radiotherapy and immunotherapy resistance in tumors. Overall study context: In Cohort 2, 1 Gy per fraction was delivered every two weeks, for a total of 13 Gy over 26 weeks.

Primers used for first-strand cDNA, a TRAV- and TRBV-specific set, covered both alpha and beta chains. TCRs underwent 15 to 25 PCR cycles of amplification with a constant-region primer and V-primer adapter. TCRdb re-derived calls from the reads in MiXCR, one entry per CDR3 protein. In the table there are around 84,000 distinct CDR3 sequences, under 20% of which are singletons. Time point defined: after trial treatment. Treatment described: LDRT plus nivolumab, ipilimumab, low-dose cyclophosphamide and aspirin (RACIN trial). Tumors of eligible patients were advanced, solid and lacking tumor-infiltrating lymphocytes. The CDR3 spans 17 residues. CDR1 and CDR2 (germline): MNHEY, SVGAGI. V lost 4 bases to trimming and J lost 3 bases; unmatched junction nucleotides: 12.

This sample comprised PBMCs, obtained after low-dose radiotherapy plus immunotherapy. This TCR was sampled from a male donor with prostate cancer. The gene calls are TRBV6-5 and TRBJ2-5; 9 bases line up with TRBD1. CDR3 DNA: TGTGCCAGCAGTTTATCCGGGACAGGGACAATAGAAGAGACCCAGTACTTC. Translated: CASSLSGTGTIEETQYF.